This T cell receptor beta chain was identified during a study of T cell responses to AZD1222 COVID-19 vaccine. This clone was counted a few times. Its matching antigen is unknown. Study-wide findings and caveats: Repertoires were obtained only post-peak T cell response. Researchers report vaccine-associated CD4 TCRs spanning spike, with dominance at 160-218 and 743-854. Clonal diversity may have been underestimated, and the donors were mostly white British, with more females than males. Recipients of two AZD1222 doses showed rising Spike-specific TCR breadth and depth.

Per the germline V gene, CDR1 is LGHDT and CDR2 is YNNKEL (reference sequence). Trimming removed 3 bases at V and 2 bases at J, with 16 bases between. CDR3 length: 16 amino acids. Assay: immunoSEQ multiplex PCR; the TCRdb copy retains only in-frame clones and omits some. Among approximately 110,000 clones listed, 85% were seen once. The source was peripheral blood, collected 28 days after the second AZD1222 dose. This clonotype was obtained from an adult who received the AZD1222 COVID-19 vaccine. The V and J genes are TRBV3-1 (or the pseudogene TRBV3-2) and TRBJ1-1; a possible D gene is TRBD1 (6 bases). CDR3 amino acids: CASSQGGHLTNTEAFF. In DNA form, the CDR3 reads TGTGCCAGCAGCCAGGGGGGACATCTTACAAACACTGAAGCTTTCTTT.